This T cell receptor (beta chain) was recovered during a study of tumor-infiltrating lymphocytes in primary liver carcinoma. Study overall: Read depth, roughly 3.5 to 8 million productive TCRbeta reads, did not differ significantly between tissues. Study-level findings and limits: Because the samples were bulk unsorted, the study did not compare CD4+ and CD8+ repertoires. Relative to tumor region pairs, the tumor-adjacent and tumor-blood pairs showed overlap that was lower. It was in tumors, not blood, that the top-250-clone fraction was significantly higher (p = 0.039).

Alongside blood RNA obtained from unsorted whole blood, germline DNA was also extracted. TCR beta cDNA was reverse-transcribed from 450 to 500 ng of total RNA. The reaction used a constant-region primer and ProtoScript II reverse transcriptase. Nested multiplex PCR, run for three rounds with slightly modified ARM-PCR, yielded TCR beta libraries. It was with TRBV1-TRBV30 forward primers and a C-beta reverse primer that the first two PCR rounds were run, at about 9 cycles each. TCRdb processed the multiplex PCR reads anew with MiXCR; each CDR3 protein has one entry. The sample consists of around 330,000 distinct CDR3 sequences, roughly 60% of them appearing once. Of note for this clonotype: The antigen is not known. A much larger clone lies one base from this, so it may be a read error.

The germline V gene has CDR1 MNHEY and CDR2 SVGEGT. The CDR3 contains 14 residues. This chain joins TRBV6-2 or TRBV6-3 and TRBJ2-3; weak D call: TRBD2 (5 bases). Material for sequencing was peripheral blood. The sequence came from a woman in her twenties or thirties with primary liver carcinoma and hepatitis B virus infection. The CDR3 reads CASSYLVMGDTRYF. Here the CDR3 DNA reads TGTGCCAGCAGTTACCTGGTCATGGGAGATACGCGGTATTTT.